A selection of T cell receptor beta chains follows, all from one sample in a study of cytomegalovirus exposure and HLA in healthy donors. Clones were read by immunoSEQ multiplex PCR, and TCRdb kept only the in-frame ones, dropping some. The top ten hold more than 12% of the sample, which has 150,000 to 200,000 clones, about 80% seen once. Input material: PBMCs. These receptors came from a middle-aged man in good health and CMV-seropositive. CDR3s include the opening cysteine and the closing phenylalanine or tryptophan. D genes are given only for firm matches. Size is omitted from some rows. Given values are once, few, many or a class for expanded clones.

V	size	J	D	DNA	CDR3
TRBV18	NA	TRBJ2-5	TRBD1	TGTGCCAGCTCACGGGGACAGCGGGAGACCCAGTACTTC	CASSRGQRETQYF
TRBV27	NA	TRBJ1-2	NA	TGTGCCAGCAGCGACAGCCTCAATAACTATGGCTACACCTTC	CASSDSLNNYGYTF
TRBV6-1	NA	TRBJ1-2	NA	TGTGCCAGCAGTGAAAGGCGTACAGGGCTCCATGGCTACACCTTC	CASSERRTGLHGYTF
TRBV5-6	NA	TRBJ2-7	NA	TGTGCCAGCAGTCCAGGATCTTCCTACGAGCAGTACTTC	CASSPGSSYEQYF
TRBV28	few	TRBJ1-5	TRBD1	TGTGCCAGCAGCTGGGACAGGGTACGTCATAGCGTCAATCAGCCCCAGCATTTT	CASSWDRVRHSVNQPQHF
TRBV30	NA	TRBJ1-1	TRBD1	TGTGCCTGGGTCCCAGGGGGCTTGTGGGAAGCTTTCTTT	CAWVPGGLWEAFF
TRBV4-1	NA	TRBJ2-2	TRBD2	TGCGCCAGCAGCCAGCACCCGGGACTAGGAACCGGGGAGCTGTTTTTT	CASSQHPGLGTGELFF
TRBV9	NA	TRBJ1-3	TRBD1	TGTGCCAGCAGCGGTCCAGGGGGCCCCTCTGGAAACACCATATATTTT	CASSGPGGPSGNTIYF
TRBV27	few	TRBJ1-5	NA	TGTGCCAGCAGTCCCATAGATCAGCCCCAGCATTTT	CASSPIDQPQHF
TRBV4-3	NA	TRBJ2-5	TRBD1	TGCGCCAGCAGCCAAGATCGAGGGGGCGGGGAGACCCAGTACTTC	CASSQDRGGGETQYF
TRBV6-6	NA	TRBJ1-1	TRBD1	TGTGCCAGCAGTCCCCCGACGACAGGGGGCGTAGAAGCTTTCTTT	CASSPPTTGGVEAFF
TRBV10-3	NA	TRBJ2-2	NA	TGTGCCATCAGTGACCCAACGTTGAGTGGGGAGCTGTTTTTT	CAISDPTLSGELFF
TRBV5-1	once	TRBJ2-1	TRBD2	TGCGCCAGCTCTTCCGGGACTAGCGGGGGCCTCAGGAATGAGCAGTTCTTC	CASSSGTSGGLRNEQFF
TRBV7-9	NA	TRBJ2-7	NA	TGTGCCAGCAGCTCCCCGGGACATGAGGCCTACGAGCAGTACTTC	CASSSPGHEAYEQYF
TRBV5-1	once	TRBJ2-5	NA	TGCGCCAGCAGCTTTGAGAGACAAGAGACCCAGTACTTC	CASSFERQETQYF
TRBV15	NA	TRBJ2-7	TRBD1	TGTGCCACCAGCAGAGATTATCAGAACAGGGGTTCCTACGAGCAGTACTTC	CATSRDYQNRGSYEQYF
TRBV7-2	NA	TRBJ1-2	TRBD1	TGTGCCAGCAGCTCCTGGGGGACAGGGCGCGACTATGGCTACACCTTC	CASSSWGTGRDYGYTF
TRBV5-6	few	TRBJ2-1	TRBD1	TGTGCCAGCAGCTTTGGGACAGGAGACAATGAGCAGTTCTTC	CASSFGTGDNEQFF
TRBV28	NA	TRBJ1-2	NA	TGTGCCAGCAACCGCCCAAACAGGGTTAACTATGGCTACACCTTC	CASNRPNRVNYGYTF
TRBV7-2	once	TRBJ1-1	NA	TGTGCCAGCAGCTTAGATTCACAGCTTACTTCTAACACTGAAGCTTTCTTT	CASSLDSQLTSNTEAFF
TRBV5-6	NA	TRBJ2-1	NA	TGTGCCAGCAGCTTGGCCCACATTCCCAATGAGCAGTTCTTC	CASSLAHIPNEQFF
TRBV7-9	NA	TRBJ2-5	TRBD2	TGTGCCAGCAGCCTATCACTAGCGCAAGAGACCCAGTACTTC	CASSLSLAQETQYF
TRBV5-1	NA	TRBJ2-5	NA	TGCGCCAGCAGCTTGGCGGGACATGTAGGGCAAGAGACCCAGTACTTC	CASSLAGHVGQETQYF
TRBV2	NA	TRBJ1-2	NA	TGTGCCAGCAGTGACTCTAACAGGAACTATGGCTACACCTTC	CASSDSNRNYGYTF
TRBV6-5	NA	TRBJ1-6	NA	TGTGCCAGCAGTCCCCAGGGCTCACCCCTCCACTTT	CASSPQGSPLHF
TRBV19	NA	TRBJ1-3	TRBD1	TGTGCCAGTAGGAGGGGACAGGTCAACTCTGGAAACACCATATATTTT	CASRRGQVNSGNTIYF